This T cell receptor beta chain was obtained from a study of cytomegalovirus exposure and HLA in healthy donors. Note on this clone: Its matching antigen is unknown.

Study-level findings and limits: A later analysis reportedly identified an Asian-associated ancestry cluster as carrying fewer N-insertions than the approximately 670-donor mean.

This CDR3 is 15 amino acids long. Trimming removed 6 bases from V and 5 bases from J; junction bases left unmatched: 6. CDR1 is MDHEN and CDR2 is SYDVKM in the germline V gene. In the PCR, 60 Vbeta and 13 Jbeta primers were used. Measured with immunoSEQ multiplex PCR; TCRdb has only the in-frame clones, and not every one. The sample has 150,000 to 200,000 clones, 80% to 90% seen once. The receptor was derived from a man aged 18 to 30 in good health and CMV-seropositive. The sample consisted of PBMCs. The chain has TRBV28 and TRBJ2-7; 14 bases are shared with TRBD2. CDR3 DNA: TGTGCCAGCAGCCAGACTAGCGGGGGGGTCCACGAGCAGTACTTC. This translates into CASSQTSGGVHEQYF.